A selection of T cell receptor beta chains follows, all from one sample in a study of blood T cell repertoires in COVID-19. TCRdb's table, derived via immunoSEQ multiplex PCR, lists solely in-frame clones and lacks some. The repertoire holds about 100,000 clones, approximately 79% seen once, with around 18% in the top ten. Input material: peripheral blood. These receptor sequences come from a woman older than 75 with active or convalescent COVID-19. Both conserved end residues are part of each CDR3.

CDR3 length,V gene,J gene,CDR3 protein
15,TRBV7-2,TRBJ2-7,CASSTRLAISYEQYF
15,TRBV6-1,TRBJ1-5,CASSDEGLRNQPQHF
14,TRBV10-3,TRBJ2-3,CAIGKAGSTDTQYF
18,TRBV19,TRBJ1-5,CASDRGRISRYSNQPQHF
15,TRBV5-4,TRBJ2-3,CASSLTSGVQDTQYF
13,TRBV29-1,TRBJ1-2,CSADGQGAGGYTF
15,TRBV9,TRBJ2-5,CASSVGGQLQETQYF
14,TRBV6-5,TRBJ2-7,CASRGQGGQYEQYF
16,TRBV27,TRBJ2-3,CASSPRDTLFPDTQYF
17,TRBV9,TRBJ2-3,CASSVVGGGTGTDTQYF
15,TRBV11-2,TRBJ2-2,CASSLGGGKTGELFF
16,TRBV11-1,TRBJ2-1,CASNPSGLPNYNEQFF
14,TRBV19,TRBJ2-7,CASSRDRSSYEQYF
15,TRBV19,TRBJ1-4,CASSSRTGGNEKLFF
13,TRBV2,TRBJ1-5,CASSVGQGSIGHF
13,TRBV6-5,TRBJ1-1,CASSLTGSAEAFF
18,TRBV6-6,TRBJ2-5,CASSPRSWTSGGQETQYF
14,TRBV10-1,TRBJ2-3,CASRLAGGPDTQYF
15,TRBV5-1,TRBJ1-4,CASSLAREGNEKLFF
19,TRBV6-2/TRBV6-3,TRBJ2-3,CASSSRAAGLAGGSDTQYF
14,TRBV20-1,TRBJ2-5,CSATDRRGQETQYF
15,TRBV10-3,TRBJ2-7,CAISVSSGRGDEQYF
15,TRBV5-1,TRBJ2-4,CASSLPGTRKNIQYF
13,TRBV19,TRBJ1-1,CASSARGPTEAFF
14,TRBV18,TRBJ2-5,CASSSTGIQETQYF
14,TRBV11-2,TRBJ2-5,CASSSESLVETQYF
16,TRBV27,TRBJ2-7,CATSVSMAESSYEQYF
14,TRBV9,TRBJ2-7,CASSVGTFSYEQYF